One sample yielded the 15 T cell receptor beta chains listed below, sequenced in a study of cytomegalovirus exposure and HLA in healthy donors (dated by TCRdb to about 2017). Preparation of the library involved the immunoSEQ multiplex PCR assay. For the multiplex PCR, a mixture combining 60 forward primers for TCR Vbeta segments and 13 reverse primers for TCR Jbeta segments was used. TCRdb re-hosts the immuneACCESS table, in-frame sequences only. Its copies lack some clones; in the studies checked, an unresolved V gene accounts for under half of them, and the cause for the rest is not known. Present in this sample are some 130,000 clones, about 63% of which were seen just once. Jointly, the top ten make up roughly 1.5% of the sample. The sample taken for sequencing was PBMCs. These TCRs come from a man aged 30 to 45 in good health and CMV-seropositive.

CDR3 bases: TGCGCCAGCAGCTCGCCCGGGGATGGCTACACCTTC. Translation gives CASSSPGDGYTF. The chain is built from TRBV5-1 and TRBJ1-2; D remains unclear. Germline assignment: CDR1 SGHRS and CDR2 YFSETQ. CDR3 length: 12 amino acids. V was pared by 3 bases and J by 6 bases, with 9 bases between.

Written as DNA, the CDR3 is TGTGCCAGCAGGATGGGACAGACCCAAGAGACCCAGTACTTC. Translating gives CASRMGQTQETQYF. J is TRBJ2-5 and V is TRBV2; 7 bases agree with TRBD1. The CDR3 has 14 amino acids. V trimming: 6 bases; J trimming: 1 base; junction bases outside the gene matches: 5. The germline CDR1 and CDR2 sequences are SNHLY and FYNNEI.

The rearrangement links TRBV15 to TRBJ2-1; perhaps TRBD1 as D (6 bases). Germline assignment: CDR1 LNHNV and CDR2 YYDKDF (reference sequence). V was cut by 5 bases and J by 2 bases, with 19 bases left in between. This CDR3 has 17 residues. The CDR3, as DNA: TGTGCCACCAGCTCTCTTAAGGGGGATGGGACCTACAATGAGCAGTTCTTC. Protein: CATSSLKGDGTYNEQFF.

This clone was seen a single time. The rearrangement uses TRBV18 and TRBJ1-5; 7 nucleotides agree with TRBD1. The CDR3 extends over 15 amino acids. With V trimmed by 5 bases and J by 5 bases, 9 bases remained unmatched. The germline CDR1 and CDR2 sequences are KGHSH and LQKENI. The CDR3 loop reads CASSSPGGKDQPQHF. The CDR3 nucleotides read TGTGCCAGCTCAAGCCCAGGGGGAAAGGATCAGCCCCAGCATTTT.

This clone was observed a single time. This chain uses TRBV6-1 with TRBJ2-3; D may be TRBD2 (6 bases). CDR1 and CDR2 from the germline V gene are MNHNS and SASEGT. The CDR3 loop spans 18 amino acids. V was shortened by 2 bases and J by 6 bases, with 24 bases between the two germline ends. CDR3 nucleotides: TGTGCCAGCAGTGAAATCGCTAGCGCGAACCCACTCGGGGATACGCAGTATTTT. Its protein is CASSEIASANPLGDTQYF.

This rearrangement joins TRBV10-3 to TRBJ2-3; 8 positions agree with TRBD2. Germline trimming cut 6 bases from V and 6 bases from J; bases unmatched to any gene: 8. Germline V gene sequence: CDR1 ENHRY, CDR2 SYGVKD. CDR3 length: 14 residues. The chain's CDR3 is CAISQAGVGDTQYF. CDR3 DNA: TGTGCCATCAGCCAAGCGGGAGTGGGGGATACGCAGTATTTT.

This clone was observed a single time. This chain connects TRBV6-5 to TRBJ2-2; 8 positions match TRBD1. V dropped 2 bases and J dropped 8; count of bases not matched to a gene: 10. There are 16 residues in the CDR3. CDR1 MNHEY and CDR2 SVGAGI come from the germline V gene. CDR3 DNA sequence: TGTGCCAGCAGTTACCAACCTACGACAGGGGCTGGGGAGCTGTTTTTT. This codes for CASSYQPTTGAGELFF.

This clone was counted once. The genes are TRBV2 and TRBJ2-7, with 7 bases lining up with TRBD2. Germline V gene sequence: CDR1 SNHLY, CDR2 FYNNEI. V trimming: 6 bases; J trimming: 2 bases; junction bases outside the gene matches: 4. The CDR3 has 13 residues. The CDR3 reads CASSAGVPYEQYF. CDR3 nucleotides: TGTGCCAGCAGCGCGGGAGTGCCCTACGAGCAGTACTTC.

The chain has TRBV7-2 and TRBJ2-1; TRBD2 is a possible D gene (6 bases). Per germline, CDR1 SGHTA and CDR2 FQGNSA. V gave up 1 base and J gave up 4 bases, with 17 bases separating them. The CDR3 consists of 17 residues. The CDR3 loop reads CASSLGSWGGKYNEQFF. CDR3 bases: TGTGCCAGCAGCTTAGGTAGCTGGGGCGGGAAATACAATGAGCAGTTCTTC.

This chain uses TRBV5-1 with TRBJ2-2, with TRBD1 identical over 7 bases. CDR1 is SGHRS and CDR2 is YFSETQ in the germline V gene. CDR3 size: 18 residues. V trimming: 4 bases; J trimming: 0 bases; junction bases outside the gene matches: 12. The CDR3 is CASSRPTGWSSNTGELFF. The CDR3 DNA follows: TGCGCCAGCAGCCGACCGACAGGGTGGAGCTCGAACACCGGGGAGCTGTTTTTT.

The V and J genes are TRBV7-2 and TRBJ1-2; TRBD1 is a possible D gene (6 bases). The CDR3 sequence is 14 residues long. V was shortened by 2 bases and J by 4 bases, with 11 bases between the two germline ends. Germline CDR1 is SGHTA and CDR2 is FQGNSA. This CDR3 is CASSLFGQSYGYTF. The CDR3 DNA follows: TGTGCCAGCAGCTTATTCGGACAGAGCTATGGCTACACCTTC.

This clone was seen a few times. The chain employs TRBV4-3 and TRBJ2-1, with TRBD2 matching 11 bases. CDR3 size: 16 residues. The trim removed 0 bases at V and 3 bases at J, leaving 1 base unmatched. The V gene's germline CDR1 is LGHNA and CDR2 YSLEER. CDR3 DNA: TGCGCCAGCAGCCAAGAGACTAGCGGGAACTACAATGAGCAGTTCTTC. This gives the protein CASSQETSGNYNEQFF.

CDR3 in amino acids: CATSTLAGAYEQYF. The CDR3 DNA reads TGTGCCACCAGCACGCTAGCGGGGGCCTACGAGCAGTACTTC. The chain uses TRBV15 and TRBJ2-7; 10 positions match TRBD2. Germline CDR1 and CDR2: LNHNV and YYDKDF (reference sequence). The CDR3 length is 14 residues. After removal of 4 bases from V and 2 bases from J, the junction contained 2 bases not matched to a gene.

The rearrangement joins TRBV9 to TRBJ2-5; 9 nucleotides align to TRBD2. The junction had 17 bases not matched to a gene; V was cut back by 6 bases and J by 5 bases. The CDR3 runs to 17 residues. Germline loops: CDR1 SGDLS, CDR2 YYNGEE. CDR3 residues: CASTGEGTSNSLETQYF. The CDR3 nucleotides read TGTGCCAGCACCGGAGAGGGGACTAGCAATTCCTTGGAGACCCAGTACTTC.

The rearrangement uses TRBV5-6 and TRBJ2-1; D is ambiguous. Germline V CDR1 and CDR2: SGHDT, YYEEEE. The CDR3 covers 16 residues. Deletions cut 6 bases from V and 3 bases from J, with 19 bases between. In DNA, the CDR3 is TGTGCCAGCATCAATTGGGCTCGTGCGAACTACAATGAGCAGTTCTTC. It encodes CASINWARANYNEQFF.